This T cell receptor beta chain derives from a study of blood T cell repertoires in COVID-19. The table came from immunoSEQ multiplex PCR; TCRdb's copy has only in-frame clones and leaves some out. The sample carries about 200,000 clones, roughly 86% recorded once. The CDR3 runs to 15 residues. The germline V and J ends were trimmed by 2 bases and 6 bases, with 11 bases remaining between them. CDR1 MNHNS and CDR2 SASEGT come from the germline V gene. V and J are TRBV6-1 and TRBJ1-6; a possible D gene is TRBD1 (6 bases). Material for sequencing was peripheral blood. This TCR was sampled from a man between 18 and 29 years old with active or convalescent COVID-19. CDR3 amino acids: CASSETQGSNSPLHF. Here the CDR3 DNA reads TGTGCCAGCAGTGAAACACAGGGAAGTAATTCACCCCTCCACTTT.